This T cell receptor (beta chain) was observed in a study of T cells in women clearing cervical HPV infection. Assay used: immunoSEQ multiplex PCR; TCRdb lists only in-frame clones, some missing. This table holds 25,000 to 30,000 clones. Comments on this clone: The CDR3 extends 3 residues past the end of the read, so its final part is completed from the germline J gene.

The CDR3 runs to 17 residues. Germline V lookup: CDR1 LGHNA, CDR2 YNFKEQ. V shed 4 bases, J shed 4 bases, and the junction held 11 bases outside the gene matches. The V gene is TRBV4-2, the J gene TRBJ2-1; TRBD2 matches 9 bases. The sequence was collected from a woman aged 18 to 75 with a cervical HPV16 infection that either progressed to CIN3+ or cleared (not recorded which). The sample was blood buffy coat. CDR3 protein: CASSPKRGDPHYNEQFF. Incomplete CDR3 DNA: TGTGCCAGCAGCCCTAAGCGGGGGGATCCCCATTACAATGAG.